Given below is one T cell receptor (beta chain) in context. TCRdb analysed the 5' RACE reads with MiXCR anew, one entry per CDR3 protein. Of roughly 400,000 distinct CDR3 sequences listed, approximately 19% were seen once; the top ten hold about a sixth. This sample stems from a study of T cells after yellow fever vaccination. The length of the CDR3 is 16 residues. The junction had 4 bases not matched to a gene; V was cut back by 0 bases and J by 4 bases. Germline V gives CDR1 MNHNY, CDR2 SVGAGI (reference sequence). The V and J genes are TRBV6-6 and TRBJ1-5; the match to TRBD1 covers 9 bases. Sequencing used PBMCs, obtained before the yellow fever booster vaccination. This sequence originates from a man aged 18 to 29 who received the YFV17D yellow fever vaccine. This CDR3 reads CASSYSGQGGNQPQHF. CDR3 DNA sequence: TGTGCCAGCAGTTACTCGGGACAGGGTGGGAATCAGCCCCAGCATTTT.